This T cell receptor (beta chain) is from a study of T cell responses to AZD1222 COVID-19 vaccine. CDR3 length: 18 residues. The germline V and J ends were trimmed by 4 bases and 5 bases, with 27 bases remaining between them. Germline CDR1 and CDR2: SGHDT and YYEEEE. Produced via immunoSEQ multiplex PCR; TCRdb's table is partial and in-frame only. Altogether 200,000 or so clones are present, around 93% being singletons, with the ten largest covering roughly 9.2%. This clonotype was sampled from an adult in good health. The source material was peripheral blood, sampled on day 0 of AZD1222 vaccination. V usage is TRBV5-6 and J usage is TRBJ2-5; D possibly matches TRBD1 or TRBD2 (5 bases each). The CDR3 coding sequence is TGTGCCAGCAGCCCGCGGGTGGTAGGACGACAGCAAGGGGAGACCCAGTACTTC. As protein: CASSPRVVGRQQGETQYF. Full variable domain (outside the CDR3, taken from reference TRBV5-6 and TRBJ2-5): DAGVTQSPTHLIKTRGQQVTLRCSPKSGHDTVSWYQQALGQGPQFIFQYYEEEERQRGNFPDRFSGHQFPNYSSELNVNALLLGDSALYLCASSPRVVGRQQGETQYFGPGTRLLVL.